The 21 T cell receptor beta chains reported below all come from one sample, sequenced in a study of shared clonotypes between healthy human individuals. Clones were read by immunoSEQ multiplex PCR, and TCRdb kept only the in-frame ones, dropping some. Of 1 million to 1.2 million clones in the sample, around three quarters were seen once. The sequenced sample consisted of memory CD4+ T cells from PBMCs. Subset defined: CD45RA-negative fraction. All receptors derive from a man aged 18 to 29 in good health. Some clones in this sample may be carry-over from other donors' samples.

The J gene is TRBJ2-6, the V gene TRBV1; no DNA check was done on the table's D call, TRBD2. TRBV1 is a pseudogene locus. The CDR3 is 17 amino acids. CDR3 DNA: TGCACCAGCAGCCAACTAGCGGGAGAGTCTGGGGCCAACGTCCTGACTTTC. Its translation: CTSSQLAGESGANVLTF.

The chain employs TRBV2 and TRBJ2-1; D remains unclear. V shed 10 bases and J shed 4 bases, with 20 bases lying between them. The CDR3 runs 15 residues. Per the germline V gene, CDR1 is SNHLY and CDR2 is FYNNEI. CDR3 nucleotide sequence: TGTGCCACCACTAAGTCCGGTCTAGTGTACAATGAGCAGTTCTTC. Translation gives CATTKSGLVYNEQFF.

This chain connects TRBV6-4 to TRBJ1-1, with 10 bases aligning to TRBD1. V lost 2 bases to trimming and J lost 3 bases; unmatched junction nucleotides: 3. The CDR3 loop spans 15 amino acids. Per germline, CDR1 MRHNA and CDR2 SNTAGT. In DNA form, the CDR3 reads TGTGCCAGCAGTGACCGGGACAGGGGTTACACTGAAGCTTTCTTT. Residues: CASSDRDRGYTEAFF.

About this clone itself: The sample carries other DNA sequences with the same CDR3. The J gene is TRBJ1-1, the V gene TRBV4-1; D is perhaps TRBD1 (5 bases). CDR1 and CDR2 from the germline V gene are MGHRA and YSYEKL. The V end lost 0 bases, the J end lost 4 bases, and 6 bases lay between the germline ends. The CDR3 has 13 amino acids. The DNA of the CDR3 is TGCGCCAGCAGCCAAGATAGGGGCACTGAAGCTTTCTTT. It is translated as CASSQDRGTEAFF.

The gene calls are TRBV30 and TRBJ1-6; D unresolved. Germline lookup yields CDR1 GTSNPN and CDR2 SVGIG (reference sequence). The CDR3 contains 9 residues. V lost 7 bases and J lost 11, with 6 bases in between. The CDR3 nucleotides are TGTGCCTCCGCGGCACCCCTCCACTTT. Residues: CASAAPLHF.

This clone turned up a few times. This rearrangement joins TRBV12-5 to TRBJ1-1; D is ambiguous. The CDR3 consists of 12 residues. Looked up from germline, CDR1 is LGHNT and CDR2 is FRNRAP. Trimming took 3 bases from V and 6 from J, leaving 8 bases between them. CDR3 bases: TGTGCTAGTGGTTTCCAGGAGGCTGAAGCTTTCTTT. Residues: CASGFQEAEAFF.

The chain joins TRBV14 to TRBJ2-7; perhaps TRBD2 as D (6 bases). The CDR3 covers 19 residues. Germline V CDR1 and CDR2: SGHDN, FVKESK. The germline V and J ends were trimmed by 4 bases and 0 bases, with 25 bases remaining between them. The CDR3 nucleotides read TGTGCCAGCAGCCGCCCCGGAAATTCGCTGCGGGATAGCTCCTACGAGCAGTACTTC. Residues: CASSRPGNSLRDSSYEQYF. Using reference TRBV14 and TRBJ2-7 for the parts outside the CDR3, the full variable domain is EAGVTQFPSHSVIEKGQTVTLRCDPISGHDNLYWYRRVMGKEIKFLLHFVKESKQDESGMPNNRFLAERTGGTYSTLKVQPAELEDSGVYFCASSRPGNSLRDSSYEQYFGPGTRLTVT.

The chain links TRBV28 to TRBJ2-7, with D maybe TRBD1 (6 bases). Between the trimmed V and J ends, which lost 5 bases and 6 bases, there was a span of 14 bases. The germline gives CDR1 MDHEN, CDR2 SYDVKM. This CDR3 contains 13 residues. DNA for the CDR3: TGTGCCAGCAGTAAGAACAGGGCCGGCGAGCAGTACTTC. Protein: CASSKNRAGEQYF.

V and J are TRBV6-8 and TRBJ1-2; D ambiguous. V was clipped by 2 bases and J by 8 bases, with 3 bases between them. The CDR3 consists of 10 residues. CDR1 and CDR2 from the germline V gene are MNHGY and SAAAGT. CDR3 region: CASSYRGYTF. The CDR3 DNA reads TGTGCCAGCAGTTACAGGGGCTACACCTTC.

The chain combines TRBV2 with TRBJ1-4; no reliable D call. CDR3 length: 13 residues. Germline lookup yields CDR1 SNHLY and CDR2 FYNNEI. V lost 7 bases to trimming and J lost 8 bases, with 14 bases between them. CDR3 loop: CASMGGFREKLFF. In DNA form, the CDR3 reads TGTGCCAGCATGGGCGGTTTTCGAGAAAAACTGTTTTTT.

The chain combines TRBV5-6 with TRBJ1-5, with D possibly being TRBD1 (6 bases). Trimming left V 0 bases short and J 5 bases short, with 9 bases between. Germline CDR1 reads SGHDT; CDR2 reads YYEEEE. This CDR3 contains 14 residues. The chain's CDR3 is CASSLVGGDQPQHF. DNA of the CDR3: TGTGCCAGCAGCTTGGTTGGGGGCGATCAGCCCCAGCATTTT.

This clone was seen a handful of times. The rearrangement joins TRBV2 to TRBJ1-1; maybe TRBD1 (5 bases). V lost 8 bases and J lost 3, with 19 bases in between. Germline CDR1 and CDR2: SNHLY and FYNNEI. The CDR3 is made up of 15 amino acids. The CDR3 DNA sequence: TGTGCCAGCGGTCGAGAGGGACGCCGTGACACTGAAGCTTTCTTT. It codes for CASGREGRRDTEAFF.

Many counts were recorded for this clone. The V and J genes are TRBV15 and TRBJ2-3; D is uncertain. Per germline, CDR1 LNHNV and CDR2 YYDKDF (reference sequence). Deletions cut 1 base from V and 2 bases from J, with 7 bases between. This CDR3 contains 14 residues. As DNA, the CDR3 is TGTGCCACCAGCAGAGCGGTCTTCACAGATACGCAGTATTTT. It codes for CATSRAVFTDTQYF.

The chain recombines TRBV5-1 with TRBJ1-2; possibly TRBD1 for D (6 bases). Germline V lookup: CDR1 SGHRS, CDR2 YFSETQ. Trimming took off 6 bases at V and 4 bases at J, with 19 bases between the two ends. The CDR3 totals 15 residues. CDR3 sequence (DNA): TGCGCCAGCACCCCTGGTCGGGGGCCTATCTATGGCTACACCTTC. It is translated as CASTPGRGPIYGYTF. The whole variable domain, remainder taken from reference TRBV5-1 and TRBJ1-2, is KAGVTQTPRYLIKTRGQQVTLSCSPISGHRSVSWYQQTPGQGLQFLFEYFSETQRNKGNFPGRFSGRQFSNSRSEMNVSTLELGDSALYLCASTPGRGPIYGYTFGSGTRLTVV.

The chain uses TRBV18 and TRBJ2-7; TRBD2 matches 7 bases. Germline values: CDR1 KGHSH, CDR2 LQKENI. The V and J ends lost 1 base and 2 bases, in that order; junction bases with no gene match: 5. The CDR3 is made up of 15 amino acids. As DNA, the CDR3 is TGTGCCAGCTCACCACGCGCTAGCGGACCCTACGAGCAGTACTTC. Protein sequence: CASSPRASGPYEQYF. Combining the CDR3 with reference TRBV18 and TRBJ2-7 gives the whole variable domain NAGVMQNPRHLVRRRGQEARLRCSPMKGHSHVYWYRQLPEEGLKFMVYLQKENIIDESGMPKERFSAEFPKEGPSILRIQQVVRGDSAAYFCASSPRASGPYEQYFGPGTRLTVT.

The CDR3 loop is CANEKQPNTEAFF. The DNA for the CDR3 is TGTGCCAACGAAAAACAACCGAACACTGAAGCTTTCTTT. The chain is built from TRBV6-1 and TRBJ1-1, with unresolved D. This CDR3 spans 13 amino acids. Germline loops: CDR1 MNHNS, CDR2 SASEGT. The ends were cut back, 10 bases at V and 1 base at J, with 13 bases in the middle.

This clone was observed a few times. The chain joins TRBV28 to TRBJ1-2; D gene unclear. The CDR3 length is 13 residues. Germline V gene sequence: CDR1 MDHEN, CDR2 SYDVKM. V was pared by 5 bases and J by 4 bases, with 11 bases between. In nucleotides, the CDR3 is TGTGCCAGCAGTGCTACACGGTTCTATGGCTACACCTTC. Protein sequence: CASSATRFYGYTF.

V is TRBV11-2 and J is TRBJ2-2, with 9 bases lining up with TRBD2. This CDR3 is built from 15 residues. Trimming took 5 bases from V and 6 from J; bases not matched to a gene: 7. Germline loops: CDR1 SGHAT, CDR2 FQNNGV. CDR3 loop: CASSLIAGVAGELFF. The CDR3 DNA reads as TGTGCCAGCAGCCTTATAGCGGGAGTGGCCGGGGAGCTGTTTTTT.

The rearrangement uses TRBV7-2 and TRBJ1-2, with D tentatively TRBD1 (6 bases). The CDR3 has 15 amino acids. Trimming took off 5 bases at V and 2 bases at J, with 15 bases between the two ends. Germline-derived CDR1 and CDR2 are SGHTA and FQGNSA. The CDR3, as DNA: TGTGCCAGCAGCGTCCTCGGGGGGCTGAACTATGGCTACACCTTC. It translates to CASSVLGGLNYGYTF. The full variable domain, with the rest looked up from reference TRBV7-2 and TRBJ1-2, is GAGVSQSPSNKVTEKGKDVELRCDPISGHTALYWYRQSLGQGLEFLIYFQGNSAPDKSGLPSDRFSAERTGGSVSTLTIQRTQQEDSAVYLCASSVLGGLNYGYTFGSGTRLTVV.

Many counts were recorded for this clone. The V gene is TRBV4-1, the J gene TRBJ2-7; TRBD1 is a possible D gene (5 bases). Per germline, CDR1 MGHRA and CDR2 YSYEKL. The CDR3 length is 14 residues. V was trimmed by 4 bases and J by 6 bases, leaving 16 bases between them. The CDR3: CASSPTDLGAEQYF. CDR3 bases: TGCGCCAGCAGCCCTACGGACCTTGGGGCCGAGCAGTACTTC.

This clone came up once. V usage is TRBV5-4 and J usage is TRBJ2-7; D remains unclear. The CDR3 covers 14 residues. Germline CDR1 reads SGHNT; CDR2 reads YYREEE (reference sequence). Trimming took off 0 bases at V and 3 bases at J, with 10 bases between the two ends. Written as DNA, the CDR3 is TGTGCCAGCAGCTTGGATCAGACTCTCTACGAGCAGTACTTC. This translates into CASSLDQTLYEQYF. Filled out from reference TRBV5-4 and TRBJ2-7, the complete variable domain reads ETGVTQSPTHLIKTRGQQVTLRCSSQSGHNTVSWYQQALGQGPQFIFQYYREEENGRGNFPPRFSGLQFPNYSSELNVNALELDDSALYLCASSLDQTLYEQYFGPGTRLTVT.